This T cell receptor (beta chain) is from a study of cytomegalovirus exposure and HLA in healthy donors. Looking at the study overall: Earlier work reported 117 million unique TCR beta sequences from some 180 million T cells. Study-level results: The study labeled fewer than 200 TCR beta chains cytomegalovirus-associated. In a later analysis, HLA-associated TCR beta chains were more clonally expanded than equally common others. A few chains tied to CMV proved CMV antigen-specific in vitro.

On this clone: As yet, its antigen is unknown.

The PCR made use of 60 Vbeta and 13 Jbeta primers. Some clones are missing from TCRdb's copy, which holds only in-frame ones; the method was immunoSEQ multiplex PCR. The repertoire holds some 110,000 clones, with over 12% as singletons. Sequencing was performed on PBMCs. The receptor comes from a female donor in good health and CMV-seronegative.

CDR3 sequence: CASSRITSGGPVATQYF. The DNA of the CDR3 is TGCGCCAGCAGCCGTATTACTAGCGGGGGGCCGGTAGCCACGCAGTATTTT. The chain combines TRBV4-3 with TRBJ2-3; 12 nucleotides align to TRBD2. Losses at the gene ends were 4 bases for V and 9 bases for J; bases not matched to a gene: 14. The CDR3 sequence is 17 residues long. The germline V gene has CDR1 LGHNA and CDR2 YSLEER.